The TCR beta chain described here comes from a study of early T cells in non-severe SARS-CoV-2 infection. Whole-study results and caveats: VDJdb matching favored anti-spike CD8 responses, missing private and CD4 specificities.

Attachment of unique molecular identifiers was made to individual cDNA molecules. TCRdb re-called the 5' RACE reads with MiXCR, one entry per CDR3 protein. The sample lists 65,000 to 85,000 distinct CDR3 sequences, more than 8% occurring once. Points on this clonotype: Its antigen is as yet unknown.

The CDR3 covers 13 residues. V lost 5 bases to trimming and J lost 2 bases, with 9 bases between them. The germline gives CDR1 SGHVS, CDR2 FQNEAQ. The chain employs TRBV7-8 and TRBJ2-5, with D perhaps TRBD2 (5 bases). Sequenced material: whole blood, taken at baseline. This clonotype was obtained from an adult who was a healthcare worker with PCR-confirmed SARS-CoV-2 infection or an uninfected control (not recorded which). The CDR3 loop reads CASSDRRQETQYF. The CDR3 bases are TGTGCCAGCAGCGACCGGAGGCAAGAGACCCAGTACTTC.